This entry lists 26 T cell receptor beta chains sequenced from one sample in a study of blood T cells in healthy people across ages. Primed by a sample-barcoded 5' primer and a J-beta primer mix, a second PCR proceeded for about 6 to 11 cycles. TCRdb re-called the 5' RACE reads through MiXCR, storing one row per CDR3 protein. The data show fewer than 750,000 distinct CDR3 sequences, roughly 48% seen once. Sequencing used blood. These receptors originate from a man older than 75 in good health.

Comment on this clonotype: The junction differs from germline at one of its ends, possibly a read error. The rearrangement links TRBV6-2 or TRBV6-3 to TRBJ2-1, with 10 positions matching TRBD2. Germline V gene lookup returns CDR1 MNHEY and CDR2 SVGEGT. The CDR3 is 14 amino acids. CDR3 protein: CASRTSGTYSEQFF. The CDR3 nucleotides read TGTGCCAGTAGAACTAGCGGGACGTACAGTGAGCAGTTCTTC.

CDR3 DNA sequence: TGTGCCAGCAGCCCTAATACAGGGGCGGGGGAGACCCAGTACTTC. Amino acids: CASSPNTGAGETQYF. The V gene is TRBV9, the J gene TRBJ2-5, with D possibly TRBD1 on 7 matching bases. V shed 4 bases and J shed 5 bases, with 18 bases lying between them. The germline V gene has CDR1 SGDLS and CDR2 YYNGEE. CDR3 length equals 15 residues.

This chain joins TRBV29-1 and TRBJ1-6; tentative D call: TRBD1 (6 bases). The CDR3 covers 13 residues. Germline loops: CDR1 SQVTM, CDR2 ANQGSEA. The germline V and J ends were trimmed by 5 bases and 6 bases, with 11 bases remaining between them. This CDR3 is CSVMDSVNSPLHF. Here the CDR3 DNA reads TGCAGCGTTATGGACAGCGTTAATTCACCCCTCCACTTT.

V is TRBV30 and J is TRBJ1-2; perhaps TRBD1 as D (6 bases). Trimming took off 3 bases at V and 8 bases at J, with 13 bases between the two ends. This CDR3 comprises 12 residues. Germline V gene data show CDR1 as GTSNPN and CDR2 as SVGIG (reference sequence). DNA for the CDR3: TGTGCCTGGAGCCCTACAGGGTACGGCTACACCTTC. Translated, it gives CAWSPTGYGYTF.

The V gene is TRBV12-3 or TRBV12-4, the J gene TRBJ1-1; the match to TRBD1 covers 10 bases. The junction had 6 bases not matched to a gene; V was cut back by 7 bases and J by 1 base. CDR3 size: 15 residues. CDR3 DNA sequence: TGTGCCAGCACCCCGGGACAGGGGTCGAACACTGAAGCTTTCTTT. This sequence encodes CASTPGQGSNTEAFF.

The chain's CDR3 is CSGPVGYEQYF. The CDR3 DNA sequence: TGCAGTGGGCCGGTGGGCTACGAGCAGTACTTC. The V and J genes are TRBV20-1 and TRBJ2-5; D uncertain. The J call may be faulty, since TRBJ2-7 better matches the DNA end. The CDR3 consists of 11 residues. Per germline, CDR1 DFQATT and CDR2 SNEGSKA (reference sequence).

The chain is built from TRBV6-2 or TRBV6-3 and TRBJ2-7; D may match TRBD1 or TRBD2 (5 bases each). Germline lookup yields CDR1 MNHEY and CDR2 SVGEGT. The CDR3 consists of 13 residues. Between the trimmed V and J ends, which lost 7 bases and 2 bases, there was a span of 12 bases. The CDR3 DNA reads as TGTGCCAGCAAAAGGACGGGACCCTACGAGCAGTACTTC. This encodes CASKRTGPYEQYF.

This clonotype was recorded a few times. J is TRBJ1-2 and V is TRBV20-1; 9 bases are shared with TRBD1. The length of the CDR3 is 13 residues. V lost 7 bases and J lost 5; bases outside the gene matches: 8. CDR1 is DFQATT and CDR2 is SNEGSKA in the germline V gene (reference sequence). CDR3 in amino acids: CSVPQGAIYGYTF. Here the CDR3 DNA reads TGCAGTGTTCCACAGGGGGCGATTTATGGCTACACCTTC.

This chain links TRBV29-1 with TRBJ2-7, with D perhaps matching TRBD1 or TRBD2 (6 bases each). The CDR3 runs to 12 residues. V lost 3 bases and J lost 6, with 12 bases in between. The germline CDR1 and CDR2 sequences are SQVTM and ANQGSEA. The chain's CDR3 is CSVEWGAGEQYF. The CDR3 nucleotides read TGCAGCGTTGAGTGGGGGGCGGGCGAGCAGTACTTC.

A few counts support this clonotype. The chain recombines TRBV20-1 with TRBJ1-1; no reliable D call. The germline V gene has CDR1 DFQATT and CDR2 SNEGSKA (reference sequence). The CDR3 contains 12 residues. With 3 bases removed from V and 4 bases from J, the gap between germline ends came to 9 bases. CDR3 DNA sequence: TGCAGTGCTAGTCGGGGAGGCACTGAAGCTTTCTTT. Translating gives CSASRGGTEAFF.

Worth noting for this clonotype: A much larger clone lies a single base off, so this may be a read error. J is TRBJ2-5 and V is TRBV12-3 or TRBV12-4; TRBD2 agrees at 16 bases. The J segment lost 11 bases and the V segment lost 3 bases, leaving 15 bases of the junction unmatched. This CDR3 is 18 amino acids long. The chain's CDR3 is CASSFTGLAGGPLNEQYF. CDR3 nucleotides: TGTGCCAGCAGTTTTACGGGACTAGCGGGAGGGCCGCTAAATGAGCAGTACTTC.

This clonotype was found a few times. The chain recombines TRBV12-3 or TRBV12-4 with TRBJ2-7; TRBD1 aligns across 7 bases. After removal of 5 bases from V and 4 bases from J, the junction contained 8 bases not matched to a gene. This CDR3 has 14 amino acids. The CDR3 DNA is TGTGCCAGCAGTCCTGACAGGGTGGGGTACGAGCAGTACTTC. Its protein is CASSPDRVGYEQYF.

Comments on this clonotype: Sequence at one end of the junction differs from germline and may be a read error. The chain carries TRBV7-3 and TRBJ2-5; TRBD2 matches 8 bases. This CDR3 region has 14 residues. The germline gives CDR1 SGHTA, CDR2 FQGTGA. The CDR3 region has the DNA TGTGCCGGCAGCAAATCTAGCGGGCAAGAGACCCAGTACTTC. It specifies CAGSKSSGQETQYF.

The sample holds many counts of this clonotype. In DNA form, the CDR3 reads TGCAGTGCTGCCGCAGCGGGACTATCCTACAATGAGCAGTTCTTC. This gives the protein CSAAAAGLSYNEQFF. The chain links TRBV20-1 to TRBJ2-1, with 7 bases that match TRBD2. The CDR3 has 15 amino acids. V shed 5 bases, J shed 1 base, and the junction held 8 bases outside the gene matches. Per the germline V gene, CDR1 is DFQATT and CDR2 is SNEGSKA (reference sequence).

This clonotype has just a few counts. The V gene is TRBV28, the J gene TRBJ2-1; D gene ambiguous. The CDR3 has 13 residues. Per the germline V gene, CDR1 is MDHEN and CDR2 is SYDVKM. With 6 bases removed from V and 8 bases from J, the gap between germline ends came to 14 bases. CDR3 protein: CASSLGPSDEQFF. DNA for the CDR3: TGTGCCAGCAGCCTAGGTCCCAGCGATGAGCAGTTCTTC.

This chain joins TRBV20-1 and TRBJ2-3; D unclear. The CDR3 extends over 12 amino acids. Germline V gene lookup returns CDR1 DFQATT and CDR2 SNEGSKA (reference sequence). The CDR3: CNVKGHLDTQYF. The CDR3 DNA is TGCAATGTGAAGGGCCATTTAGATACGCAGTATTTT.

This clonotype was found many times. The V gene is TRBV5-1, the J gene TRBJ2-2; D gene unclear. V was cut by 4 bases and J by 6 bases, with 7 bases left in between. CDR1 and CDR2 from the germline V gene are SGHRS and YFSETQ. The CDR3 covers 12 residues. Here the CDR3 reads CASSPVPGELFF. Written as DNA, the CDR3 is TGCGCCAGCAGCCCAGTTCCCGGGGAGCTGTTTTTT.

V usage is TRBV7-6 and J usage is TRBJ1-2; D is uncertain. Trimming pared 5 bases from V and 5 bases from J, leaving 12 bases between. This CDR3 comprises 13 residues. CDR1 SGHVS and CDR2 FNYEAQ come from the germline V gene. CDR3 protein: CASSPPGSYGYTF. The CDR3 bases are TGTGCCAGCAGCCCCCCCGGTTCTTATGGCTACACCTTC. Using reference TRBV7-6 and TRBJ1-2 for the parts outside the CDR3, the full variable domain is GAGVSQSPRYKVTKRGQDVALRCDPISGHVSLYWYRQALGQGPEFLTYFNYEAQQDKSGLPNDRFSAERPEGSISTLTIQRTEQRDSAMYRCASSPPGSYGYTFGSGTRLTVV.

This chain connects TRBV5-1 to TRBJ2-3, with 7 bases fitting TRBD1. The CDR3 covers 14 residues. After removal of 3 bases from V and 6 bases from J, the junction contained 7 bases not matched to a gene. CDR1 is SGHRS and CDR2 is YFSETQ in the germline V gene. DNA of the CDR3: TGCGCCAGCAGCTCTGACAGGGCGCCGGATACGCAGTATTTT. It translates to CASSSDRAPDTQYF.

The chain uses TRBV7-9 and TRBJ1-2; perhaps TRBD1 as D (5 bases). V dropped 4 bases and J dropped 0 bases, with 15 bases sitting between them. Per germline, CDR1 SEHNR and CDR2 FQNEAQ (reference sequence). The CDR3 loop spans 16 amino acids. CDR3 nucleotides: TGTGCCAGCAGCTCTATGATGCAGGGAGCTAACTATGGCTACACCTTC. Protein: CASSSMMQGANYGYTF.

J is TRBJ2-1 and V is TRBV6-2 or TRBV6-3; possibly TRBD2 for D (7 bases). The CDR3 is 14 amino acids. V was shortened by 2 bases and J by 9 bases, with 14 bases between the two germline ends. Germline-derived CDR1 and CDR2 are MNHEY and SVGEGT. CDR3 loop: CASSYLGGRFEQFF. The CDR3 bases are TGTGCCAGCAGTTACCTGGGGGGGCGGTTTGAGCAGTTCTTC.

The chain joins TRBV10-3 to TRBJ1-3, with D maybe TRBD1 (5 bases). Trimming pared 0 bases from V and 2 bases from J, leaving 11 bases between. The CDR3 spans 16 residues. Germline CDR1 ENHRY, CDR2 SYGVKD. CDR3 amino acids: CAISESNRGAGNTIYF. The CDR3 DNA is TGTGCCATCAGTGAGTCGAATAGAGGGGCTGGAAACACCATATATTTT.

The chain joins TRBV24-1 to TRBJ2-3, with D hard to call. The germline CDR1 and CDR2 sequences are KGHDR and SFDVKD. Between the trimmed V and J ends, which lost 2 bases and 0 bases, there was a span of 14 bases. The CDR3 extends over 17 amino acids. Written as DNA, the CDR3 is TGTGCCACCAGTGATTCGAGGCATCAACCTAGCACAGATACGCAGTATTTT. Encoded protein: CATSDSRHQPSTDTQYF.

This clonotype was observed a handful of times. DNA for the CDR3: TGTGCCAGCAGCTTTCGGGGGAATGGCTACACCTTC. Its protein product is CASSFRGNGYTF. This chain joins TRBV6-5 and TRBJ1-2, with TRBD1 as a possible D gene (5 bases). Trimming shortened V by 6 bases and J by 6 bases, and 11 bases separated the two germline ends. The V gene's germline CDR1 is MNHEY and CDR2 SVGAGI. The CDR3 covers 12 residues.

Comment on this clonotype: The germline gene is not matched at one end of the junction; a read error may be the cause. The chain uses TRBV11-2 and TRBJ2-2; no clear D gene. Germline CDR1 and CDR2: SGHAT and FQNNGV. CDR3 length: 15 amino acids. In nucleotides, the CDR3 is TGTGCCAGCAGCTTAGATGGCCCAAACACCGTGGAGCTGTTTTTT. This encodes CASSLDGPNTVELFF.

The chain recombines TRBV23-1 with TRBJ1-5, with D possibly matching TRBD1 (5 bases). Being an ORF, TRBV23-1 has a function that is uncertain. The CDR3 sequence is 18 residues long. V lost 0 bases and J lost 0, with 15 bases in between. The CDR3 DNA sequence: TGCGCCAGCAGTCAATCGGTTCCCCGGGACTATAGCAATCAGCCCCAGCATTTT. It is translated as CASSQSVPRDYSNQPQHF.